The entry that follows covers one T cell receptor beta chain sequence. The data derive from a study of blood T cell repertoires in COVID-19. Here immunoSEQ multiplex PCR was the method, and the copy in TCRdb shows in-frame clones only, minus some. Among about 210,000 clones, around four fifths were seen once, and the ten largest hold around 0.93%. CDR1 is SQVTM, CDR2 ANQGSEA, per germline. V was pared by 3 bases and J by 5 bases, with 6 bases of the junction left unmatched. This CDR3 is 13 amino acids long. This TCR was sampled from a man between 60 and 75 years old with COVID-19, enrolled during active disease. The V call is TRBV29-1, the J call TRBJ1-1, with TRBD1 matching 7 bases. The specimen sequenced was peripheral blood. In DNA, the CDR3 is TGCAGCGTTGATAGCAGGGGGAGAACTGAAGCTTTCTTT. Translated: CSVDSRGRTEAFF.